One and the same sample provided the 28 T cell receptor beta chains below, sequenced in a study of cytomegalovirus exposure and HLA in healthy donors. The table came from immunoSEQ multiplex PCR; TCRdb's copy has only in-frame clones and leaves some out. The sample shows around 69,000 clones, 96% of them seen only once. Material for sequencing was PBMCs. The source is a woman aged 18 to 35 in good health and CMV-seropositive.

The CDR3 protein is CASKLAAGPSTDTQYF. The CDR3 coding sequence is TGCGCCAGCAAATTAGCAGCGGGGCCTAGCACAGATACGCAGTATTTT. V gene TRBV4-1 combines with J gene TRBJ2-3, with TRBD2 matching over 7 bases. Germline assignment: CDR1 MGHRA and CDR2 YSYEKL. This CDR3 spans 16 amino acids. Trimming cost V 7 bases and J 0 bases; bases outside gene matches: 10.

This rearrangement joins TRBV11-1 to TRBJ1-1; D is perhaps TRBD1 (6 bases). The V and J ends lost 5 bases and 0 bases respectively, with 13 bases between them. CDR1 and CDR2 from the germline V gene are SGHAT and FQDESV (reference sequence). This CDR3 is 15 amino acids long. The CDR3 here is CASSPGGGMNTEAFF. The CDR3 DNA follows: TGTGCCAGCAGCCCGGGGGGGGGCATGAACACTGAAGCTTTCTTT.

CDR3 in DNA: TGTGCCAGCAGGGCGTTGGGGACAGGGACTGAAAAACTGTTTTTT. Residues: CASRALGTGTEKLFF. The chain joins TRBV2 to TRBJ1-4, with 9 bases matching TRBD1. This CDR3 comprises 15 residues. Looked up from germline, CDR1 is SNHLY and CDR2 is FYNNEI. V lost 6 bases, J lost 7 bases, and 9 bases stayed unmatched.

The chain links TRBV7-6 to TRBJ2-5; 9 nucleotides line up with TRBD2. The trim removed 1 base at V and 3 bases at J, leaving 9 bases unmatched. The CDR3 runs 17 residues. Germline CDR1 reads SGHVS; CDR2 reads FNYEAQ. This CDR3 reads CASSLGRASGVKETQYF. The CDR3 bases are TGTGCCAGCAGCTTAGGTCGGGCTAGCGGGGTGAAAGAGACCCAGTACTTC.

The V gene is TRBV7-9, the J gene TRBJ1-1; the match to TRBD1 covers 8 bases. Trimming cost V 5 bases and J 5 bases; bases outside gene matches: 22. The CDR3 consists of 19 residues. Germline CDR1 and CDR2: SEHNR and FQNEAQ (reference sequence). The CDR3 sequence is CASSSRSLRGRIGGTEAFF. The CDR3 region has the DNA TGTGCCAGCAGCAGCAGAAGCCTCAGGGGGCGTATCGGAGGAACTGAAGCTTTCTTT.

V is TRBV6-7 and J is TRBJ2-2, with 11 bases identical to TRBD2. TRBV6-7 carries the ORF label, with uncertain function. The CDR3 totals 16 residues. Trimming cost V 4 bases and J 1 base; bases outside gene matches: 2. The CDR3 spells CASSSGTSGNTGELFF. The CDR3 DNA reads TGTGCCAGCAGTTCCGGGACTAGCGGGAACACCGGGGAGCTGTTTTTT.

The CDR3 sequence is CASSRLAGGPAEQFF. CDR3 in DNA: TGTGCCAGCAGCCGACTAGCGGGAGGGCCTGCTGAGCAGTTCTTC. The chain employs TRBV27 and TRBJ2-1; 14 nucleotides match TRBD2. Germline CDR1 MNHEY, CDR2 SMNVEV (reference sequence). The CDR3 consists of 15 residues. The junction had 7 bases not matched to a gene; V was cut back by 6 bases and J by 9 bases.

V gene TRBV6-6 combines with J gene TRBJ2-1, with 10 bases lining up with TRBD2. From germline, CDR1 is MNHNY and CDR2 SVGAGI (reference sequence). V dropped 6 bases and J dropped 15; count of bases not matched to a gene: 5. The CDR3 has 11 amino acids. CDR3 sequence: CASSPGTSVFF. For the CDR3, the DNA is TGTGCCAGCAGCCCCGGGACTAGCGTGTTCTTC.

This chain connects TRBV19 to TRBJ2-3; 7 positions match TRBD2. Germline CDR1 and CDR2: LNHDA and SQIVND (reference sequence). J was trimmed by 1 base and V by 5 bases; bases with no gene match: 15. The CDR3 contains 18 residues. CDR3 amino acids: CASSFSLVTGGGTDTQYF. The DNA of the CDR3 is TGTGCCAGTAGTTTCTCCCTCGTCACGGGGGGTGGCACAGATACGCAGTATTTT.

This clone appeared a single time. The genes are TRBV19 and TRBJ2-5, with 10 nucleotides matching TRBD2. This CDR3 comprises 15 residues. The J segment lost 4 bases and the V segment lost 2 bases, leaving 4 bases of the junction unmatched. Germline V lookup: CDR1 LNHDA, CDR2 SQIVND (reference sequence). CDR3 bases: TGTGCCAGTAGTATACCTAGCGGGAGTCGAGAGACCCAGTACTTC. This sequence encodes CASSIPSGSRETQYF.

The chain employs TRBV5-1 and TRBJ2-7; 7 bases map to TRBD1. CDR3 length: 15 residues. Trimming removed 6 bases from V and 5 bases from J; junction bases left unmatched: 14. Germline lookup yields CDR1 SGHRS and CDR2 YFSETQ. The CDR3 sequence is CASNDLGTASNEQYF. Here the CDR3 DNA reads TGCGCCAGCAACGATCTCGGGACAGCCTCAAACGAGCAGTACTTC.

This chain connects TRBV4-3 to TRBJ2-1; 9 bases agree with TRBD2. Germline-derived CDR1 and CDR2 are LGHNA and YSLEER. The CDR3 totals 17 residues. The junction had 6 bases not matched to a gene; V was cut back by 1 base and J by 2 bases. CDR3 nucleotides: TGCGCCAGCAGCCAAGTAAGGGGCGGGAGGGCCTACAATGAGCAGTTCTTC. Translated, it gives CASSQVRGGRAYNEQFF.

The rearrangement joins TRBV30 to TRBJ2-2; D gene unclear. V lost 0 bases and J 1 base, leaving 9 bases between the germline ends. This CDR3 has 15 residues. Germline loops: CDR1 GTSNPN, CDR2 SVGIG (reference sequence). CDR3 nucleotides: TGTGCCTGGAGTGTCGGTAGCTGGAACACCGGGGAGCTGTTTTTT. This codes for CAWSVGSWNTGELFF.

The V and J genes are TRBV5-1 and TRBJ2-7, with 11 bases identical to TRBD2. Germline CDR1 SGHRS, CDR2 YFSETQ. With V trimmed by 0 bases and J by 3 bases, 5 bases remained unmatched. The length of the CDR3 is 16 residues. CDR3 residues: CASSLAGTSGGYEQYF. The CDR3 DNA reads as TGCGCCAGCAGCTTGGCCGGGACTAGCGGAGGCTACGAGCAGTACTTC.

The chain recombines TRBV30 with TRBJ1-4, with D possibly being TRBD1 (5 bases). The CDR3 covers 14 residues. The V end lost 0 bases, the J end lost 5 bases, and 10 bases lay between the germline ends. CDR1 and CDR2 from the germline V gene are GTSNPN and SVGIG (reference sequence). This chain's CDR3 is CAWSVRRDNEKLFF. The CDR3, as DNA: TGTGCCTGGAGTGTACGGCGGGACAATGAAAAACTGTTTTTT.

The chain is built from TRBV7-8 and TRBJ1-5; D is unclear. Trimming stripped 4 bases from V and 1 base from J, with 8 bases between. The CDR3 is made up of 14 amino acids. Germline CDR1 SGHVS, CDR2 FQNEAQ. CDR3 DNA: TGTGCCAGCAGCTCAGAAGAAAGCAATCAGCCCCAGCATTTT. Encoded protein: CASSSEESNQPQHF.

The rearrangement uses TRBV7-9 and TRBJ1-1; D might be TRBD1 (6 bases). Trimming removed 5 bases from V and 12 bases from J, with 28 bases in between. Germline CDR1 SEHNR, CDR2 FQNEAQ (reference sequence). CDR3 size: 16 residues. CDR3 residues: CASSAFQTGQSKQTFF. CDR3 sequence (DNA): TGTGCCAGCAGCGCTTTCCAGACAGGACAGAGCAAACAAACTTTCTTT.

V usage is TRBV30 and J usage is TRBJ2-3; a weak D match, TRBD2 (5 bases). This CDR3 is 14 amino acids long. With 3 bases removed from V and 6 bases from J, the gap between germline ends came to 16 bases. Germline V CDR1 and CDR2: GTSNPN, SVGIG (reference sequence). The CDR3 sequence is CAWSPLVGVDTQYF. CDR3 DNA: TGTGCCTGGAGCCCGCTGGTCGGGGTGGATACGCAGTATTTT.

In DNA, the CDR3 is TGTGCCAGCAGCTCCTTTTCAGGGCCGACCCCCGAAGAGACCCAGTACTTC. Protein sequence: CASSSFSGPTPEETQYF. The chain carries TRBV7-8 and TRBJ2-5, with D possibly matching TRBD1 (5 bases). The CDR3 covers 17 residues. Germline CDR1 SGHVS, CDR2 FQNEAQ. V gave up 4 bases and J gave up 3 bases, with 21 bases separating them.

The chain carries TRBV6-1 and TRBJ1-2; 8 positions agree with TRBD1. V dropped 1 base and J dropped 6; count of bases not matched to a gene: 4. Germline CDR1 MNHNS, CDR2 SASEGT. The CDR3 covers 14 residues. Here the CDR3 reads CASSEGPGGHGYTF. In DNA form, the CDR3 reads TGTGCCAGCAGTGAAGGCCCAGGGGGCCATGGCTACACCTTC.

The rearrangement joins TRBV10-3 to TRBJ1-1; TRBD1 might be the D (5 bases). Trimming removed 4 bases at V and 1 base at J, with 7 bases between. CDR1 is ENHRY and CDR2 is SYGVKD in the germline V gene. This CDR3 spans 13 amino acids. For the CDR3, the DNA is TGTGCCATCAGTGGGACAAGGAACACTGAAGCTTTCTTT. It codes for CAISGTRNTEAFF.

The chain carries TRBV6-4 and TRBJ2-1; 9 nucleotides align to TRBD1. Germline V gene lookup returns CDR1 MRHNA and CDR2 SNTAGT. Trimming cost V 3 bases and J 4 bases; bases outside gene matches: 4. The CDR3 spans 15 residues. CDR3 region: CASSENRGPYNEQFF. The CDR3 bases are TGTGCCAGCAGTGAGAACAGGGGGCCTTACAATGAGCAGTTCTTC.

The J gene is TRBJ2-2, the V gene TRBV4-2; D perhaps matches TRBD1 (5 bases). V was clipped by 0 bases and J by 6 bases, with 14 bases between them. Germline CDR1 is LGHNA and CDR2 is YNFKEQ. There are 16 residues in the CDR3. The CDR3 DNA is TGTGCCAGCAGCCAAGAGAAACGTGTAGGGGCCGGGGAGCTGTTTTTT. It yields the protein CASSQEKRVGAGELFF.

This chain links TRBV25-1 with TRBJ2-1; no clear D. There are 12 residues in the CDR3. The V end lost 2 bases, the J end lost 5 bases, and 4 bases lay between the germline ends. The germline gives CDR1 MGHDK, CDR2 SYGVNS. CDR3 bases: TGTGCCAGCAGTGAACTCCACAATGAGCAGTTCTTC. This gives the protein CASSELHNEQFF. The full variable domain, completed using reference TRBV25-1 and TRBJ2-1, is EADIYQTPRYLVIGTGKKITLECSQTMGHDKMYWYQQDPGMELHLIHYSYGVNSTEKGDLSSESTVSRIRTEHFPLTLESARPSHTSQYLCASSELHNEQFFGPGTRLTVL.

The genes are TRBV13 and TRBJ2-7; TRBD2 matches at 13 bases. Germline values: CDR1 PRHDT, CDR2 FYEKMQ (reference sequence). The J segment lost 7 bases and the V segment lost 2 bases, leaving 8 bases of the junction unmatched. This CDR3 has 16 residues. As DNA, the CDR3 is TGTGCCAGCAGCTTACCCGGACTAGCGGGAGTGGGGGAGCAGTACTTC. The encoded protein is CASSLPGLAGVGEQYF.

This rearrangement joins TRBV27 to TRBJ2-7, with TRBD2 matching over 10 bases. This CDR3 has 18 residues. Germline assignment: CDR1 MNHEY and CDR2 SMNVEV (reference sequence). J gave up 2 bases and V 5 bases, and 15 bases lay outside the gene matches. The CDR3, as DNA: TGTGCCAGCAGTCAATTAGCGGGGGGTTCCGGGAGGGCCTACGAGCAGTACTTC. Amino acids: CASSQLAGGSGRAYEQYF.

The CDR3 spells CASSLSGQLLYGYTF. CDR3 nucleotide sequence: TGTGCCAGCAGTTTATCCGGACAGCTTCTCTATGGCTACACCTTC. The J gene is TRBJ1-2, the V gene TRBV28, with a tentative D call TRBD1 (6 bases). The CDR3 is 15 residues long. The germline gives CDR1 MDHEN, CDR2 SYDVKM. Deletions cut 1 base from V and 4 bases from J, with 13 bases between.

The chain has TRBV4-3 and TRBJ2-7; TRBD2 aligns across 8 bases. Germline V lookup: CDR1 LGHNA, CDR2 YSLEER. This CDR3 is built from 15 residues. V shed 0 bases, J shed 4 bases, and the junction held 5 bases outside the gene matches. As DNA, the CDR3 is TGCGCCAGCAGCCAAGAGGAGGGCGGGAGGTACGAGCAGTACTTC. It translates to CASSQEEGGRYEQYF.